One and the same sample provided the 12 T cell receptor beta chains below, sequenced in a study of T cell responses to AZD1222 COVID-19 vaccine. TCRdb's table, derived via immunoSEQ multiplex PCR, lists solely in-frame clones and lacks some. In the table there are under 150,000 clones, 91% of which are singletons. The specimen comprised peripheral blood, sampled on day 0 of AZD1222 vaccination. All receptors come from an adult in good health.

The V call is TRBV18, the J call TRBJ2-1; 8 bases match TRBD2. With 0 bases clipped from V and 6 bases from J, the junction kept 7 bases outside the gene matches. CDR3 length: 16 residues. The germline gives CDR1 KGHSH, CDR2 LQKENI. The CDR3 DNA follows: TGTGCCAGCTCACCACCTGGACGGGAGGGCCTCAATGAGCAGTTCTTC. This translates into CASSPPGREGLNEQFF.

The chain couples TRBV19 to TRBJ1-3, with no clear D. This CDR3 has 15 amino acids. V lost 5 bases, J lost 0 bases, and 11 bases lay in between. Germline V gene lookup returns CDR1 LNHDA and CDR2 SQIVND (reference sequence). The CDR3 coding sequence is TGTGCCAGTAGTTTCAGCTTTTCCTCTGGAAACACCATATATTTT. This translates into CASSFSFSSGNTIYF.

This clone has a single count. The CDR3 reads CASSLSQGVSYEQYF. The DNA of the CDR3 is TGTGCCAGCAGTTTATCCCAGGGTGTCTCCTACGAGCAGTACTTC. This sequence joins TRBV27 and TRBJ2-7; maybe TRBD1 (5 bases). The CDR3 contains 15 residues. CDR1 is MNHEY and CDR2 is SMNVEV in the germline V gene (reference sequence). The V and J ends lost 0 bases and 0 bases respectively, with 9 bases between them.

This clone has just one count. The chain recombines TRBV27 with TRBJ2-1, with 8 positions matching TRBD2. The CDR3 is 14 residues long. Trimming removed 5 bases from V and 5 bases from J; junction bases left unmatched: 5. In germline, CDR1 is MNHEY, CDR2 SMNVEV (reference sequence). CDR3 DNA sequence: TGTGCCAGCAGTACCGGGACTAGGGACAATGAGCAGTTCTTC. Encoded protein: CASSTGTRDNEQFF.

V gene TRBV7-2 combines with J gene TRBJ1-2; D gene uncertain. The germline V gene encodes CDR1 SGHTA and CDR2 FQGNSA. The CDR3 extends over 14 amino acids. V lost 7 bases, J lost 5 bases, and 17 bases lay in between. The DNA of the CDR3 is TGTGCCAGCACCCTATCCCCGGGGAAGTATGGCTACACCTTC. This gives the protein CASTLSPGKYGYTF.

The chain is built from TRBV5-1 and TRBJ2-5, with D possibly matching TRBD2 (6 bases). Germline V gene lookup returns CDR1 SGHRS and CDR2 YFSETQ. The V and J ends lost 2 bases and 0 bases respectively, with 11 bases between them. The CDR3 has 15 residues. The CDR3: CASSFGGANQETQYF. Here the CDR3 DNA reads TGCGCCAGCAGCTTTGGAGGGGCCAACCAAGAGACCCAGTACTTC.

This clone was observed a few times. The rearrangement links TRBV13 to TRBJ2-5; possibly TRBD2 for D (6 bases). Germline CDR1 reads PRHDT; CDR2 reads FYEKMQ (reference sequence). The CDR3 sequence is 16 residues long. Trimming took 0 bases from V and 5 from J, leaving 16 bases between them. The CDR3 is CASSLGLEGSGETQYF. Here the CDR3 DNA reads TGTGCCAGCAGCTTAGGCCTCGAGGGTAGCGGCGAGACCCAGTACTTC. The full variable domain, with the rest looked up from reference TRBV13 and TRBJ2-5, is AAGVIQSPRHLIKEKRETATLKCYPIPRHDTVYWYQQGPGQDPQFLISFYEKMQSDKGSIPDRFSAQQFSDYHSELNMSSLELGDSALYFCASSLGLEGSGETQYFGPGTRLLVL.

The chain uses TRBV7-3 and TRBJ2-7; 7 positions match TRBD2. The J segment lost 5 bases and the V segment lost 4 bases, leaving 8 bases of the junction unmatched. Germline CDR1 and CDR2: SGHTA and FQGTGA. This CDR3 region has 14 residues. The chain's CDR3 is CASSSGLGVNEQYF. The CDR3 bases are TGTGCCAGCAGCTCCGGACTAGGCGTTAACGAGCAGTACTTC.

This chain links TRBV3-1 (or the pseudogene TRBV3-2) with TRBJ2-5; D remains unclear. Germline lookup yields CDR1 LGHDT and CDR2 YNNKEL (reference sequence). This CDR3 has 11 amino acids. Trimming removed 6 bases from V and 4 bases from J, with 6 bases in between. The CDR3 spells CASSRRETQYF. The CDR3 DNA reads TGTGCCAGCAGTAGGAGAGAGACCCAGTACTTC.

The chain is built from TRBV5-6 and TRBJ2-3; TRBD2 matches 13 bases. V shed 4 bases and J 7 bases; nucleotides not matched to a gene: 9. Germline CDR1 is SGHDT and CDR2 is YYEEEE. CDR3 length equals 16 residues. The CDR3 DNA follows: TGTGCCAGCAGCCCCGTTAGGACTAGCGGGAGTTATACGCAGTATTTT. Translation gives CASSPVRTSGSYTQYF.

V usage is TRBV27 and J usage is TRBJ1-1; D not resolved. Trimming shortened V by 8 bases and J by 6 bases, and 28 bases separated the two germline ends. The germline CDR1 and CDR2 sequences are MNHEY and SMNVEV (reference sequence). There are 17 residues in the CDR3. CDR3 region: CASPGRVPMSPEPEAFF. The CDR3 nucleotides read TGTGCCAGCCCCGGGAGGGTCCCAATGAGCCCGGAGCCTGAAGCTTTCTTT.

The chain recombines TRBV7-8 with TRBJ2-3; D may be TRBD1 (5 bases). Trimming removed 2 bases from V and 10 bases from J, with 16 bases in between. The CDR3 is 14 amino acids. Germline CDR1 is SGHVS and CDR2 is FQNEAQ. The DNA of the CDR3 is TGTGCCAGCAGCTTATCCGAGACAGATGTTTCGCAGTATTTT. Translating it yields CASSLSETDVSQYF.